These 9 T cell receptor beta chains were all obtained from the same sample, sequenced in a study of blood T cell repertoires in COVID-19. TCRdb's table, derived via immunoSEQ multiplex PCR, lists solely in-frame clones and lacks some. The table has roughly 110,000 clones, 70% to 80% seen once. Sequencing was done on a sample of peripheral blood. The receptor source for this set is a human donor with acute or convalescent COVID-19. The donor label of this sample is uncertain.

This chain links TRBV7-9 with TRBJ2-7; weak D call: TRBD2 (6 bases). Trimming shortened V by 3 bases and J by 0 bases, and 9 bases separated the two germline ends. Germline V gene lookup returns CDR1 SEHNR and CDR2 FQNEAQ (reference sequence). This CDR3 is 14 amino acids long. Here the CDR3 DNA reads TGTGCCAGCAGCTTTTCCGGGGGCTCCTACGAGCAGTACTTC. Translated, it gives CASSFSGGSYEQYF.

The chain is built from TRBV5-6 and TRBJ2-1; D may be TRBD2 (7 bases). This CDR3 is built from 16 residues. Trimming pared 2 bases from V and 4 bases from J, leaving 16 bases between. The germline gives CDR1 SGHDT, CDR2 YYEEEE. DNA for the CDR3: TGTGCCAGCAGCTTTGCTGCGGGGGCCGGGTACAATGAGCAGTTCTTC. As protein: CASSFAAGAGYNEQFF.

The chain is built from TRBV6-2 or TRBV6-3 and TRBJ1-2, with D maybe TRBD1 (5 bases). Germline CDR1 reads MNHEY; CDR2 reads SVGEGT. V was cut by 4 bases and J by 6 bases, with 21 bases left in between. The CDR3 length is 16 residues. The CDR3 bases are TGTGCCAGCAGTTCCACCCTCCTGGTCAGGGTTGATGGCTACACCTTC. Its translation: CASSSTLLVRVDGYTF.

The CDR3 loop is CASSQEGSSNQPQHF. The CDR3 DNA sequence: TGCGCCAGCAGCCAAGAGGGCAGTAGCAATCAGCCCCAGCATTTT. V and J are TRBV4-1 and TRBJ1-5, with D hard to call. V was clipped by 0 bases and J by 0 bases, with 6 bases between them. The CDR3 totals 15 residues. CDR1 is MGHRA and CDR2 is YSYEKL in the germline V gene.

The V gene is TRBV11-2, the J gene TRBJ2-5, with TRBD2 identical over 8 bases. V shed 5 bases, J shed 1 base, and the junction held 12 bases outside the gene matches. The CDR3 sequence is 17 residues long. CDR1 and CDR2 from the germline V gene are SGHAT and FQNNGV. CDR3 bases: TGTGCCAGCAGCCACCACGGGGGGGGGCCGATCCAAGAGACCCAGTACTTC. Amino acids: CASSHHGGGPIQETQYF.

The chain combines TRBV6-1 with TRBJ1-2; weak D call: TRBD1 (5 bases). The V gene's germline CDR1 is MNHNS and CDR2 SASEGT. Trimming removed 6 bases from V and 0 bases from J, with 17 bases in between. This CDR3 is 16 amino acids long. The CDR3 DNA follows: TGTGCCAGCAGAGAACGACAGCTGGTAGCTAACTATGGCTACACCTTC. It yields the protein CASRERQLVANYGYTF.

The CDR3 reads CASSRLDSSGDEQYF. CDR3 in DNA: TGTGCCAGCAGTCGCCTCGACTCCTCTGGCGACGAGCAGTACTTC. This rearrangement joins TRBV27 to TRBJ2-7; D is ambiguous. There are 15 residues in the CDR3. Germline V CDR1 and CDR2: MNHEY, SMNVEV (reference sequence). The V gene lost 5 bases and the J gene lost 5 bases, with 19 bases spanning the gap.

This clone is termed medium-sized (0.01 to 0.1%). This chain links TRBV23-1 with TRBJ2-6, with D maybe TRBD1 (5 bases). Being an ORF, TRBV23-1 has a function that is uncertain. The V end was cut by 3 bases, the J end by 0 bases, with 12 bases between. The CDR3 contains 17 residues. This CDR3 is CASSHCTGYSGANVLTF. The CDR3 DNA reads TGCGCCAGCAGTCATTGTACAGGATACTCTGGGGCCAACGTCCTGACTTTC.

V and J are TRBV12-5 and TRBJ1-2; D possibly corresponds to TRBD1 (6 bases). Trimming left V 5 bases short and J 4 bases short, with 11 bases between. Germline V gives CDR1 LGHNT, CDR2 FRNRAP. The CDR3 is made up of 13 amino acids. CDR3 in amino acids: CASGAGQLYGYTF. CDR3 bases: TGTGCTAGTGGTGCAGGACAGCTCTATGGCTACACCTTC. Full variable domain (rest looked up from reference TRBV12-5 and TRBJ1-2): DARVTQTPRHKVTEMGQEVTMRCQPILGHNTVFWYRQTMMQGLELLAYFRNRAPLDDSGMPKDRFSAEMPDATLATLKIQPSEPRDSAVYFCASGAGQLYGYTFGSGTRLTVV.